This TCR beta chain was observed in a study of cytomegalovirus exposure and HLA in healthy donors. Study outcomes and limitations: In vitro, a few CMV-associated chains proved specific for CMV antigens. Compared with the approximately 680-donor mean, an Asian-associated ancestry cluster reportedly had fewer N-insertions, according to a later analysis. The authors later found HLA-associated TCR beta chains more clonally expanded than equally common others.

The PCR made use of 60 Vbeta and 13 Jbeta primers. The repertoire was sequenced with immunoSEQ multiplex PCR; TCRdb's copy has only in-frame clones and lacks some. The sample has around 150,000 clones, about 80% seen once. This cohort consisted of healthy bone marrow donors. Details on this clone: Its target is not known.

The CDR3 has 14 residues. The germline CDR1 and CDR2 sequences are LNHDA and SQIVND (reference sequence). Trimming took off 3 bases at V and 0 bases at J, with 6 bases between the two ends. The source material was PBMCs. The chain recombines TRBV19 with TRBJ2-1; unclear D gene. This sequence originates from a female donor in good health and CMV-seronegative. The DNA of the CDR3 is TGTGCCAGTAGTATTAGAGTCTCCTACAATGAGCAGTTCTTC. As protein: CASSIRVSYNEQFF.